This T cell receptor (beta chain) came from a study of blood T cell repertoires in COVID-19. Enrolled through a virtual design, the participants were between roughly 18 and 90 years of age and came from approximately 25 US areas. Assignments of participants to cohorts depended upon their own reported clinical history. Germline V gene sequence: CDR1 MNHEY, CDR2 SMNVEV (reference sequence). This CDR3 is built from 17 residues. V was pared by 2 bases and J by 3 bases, with 8 bases of the junction left unmatched. Authors' data handling: Quantification of nucleated cells was approximated via reference gene primer amplification. The data were produced by immunoSEQ multiplex PCR, yet TCRdb's version contains in-frame clones alone and is incomplete. That table furnishes V, J and clone size, whereas the DNA furnished D and trimming. This table has about 430,000 clones, 80% to 90% appearing once.

The rearrangement uses TRBV27 and TRBJ2-3; 10 bases align to TRBD2. The TCR originated in a man aged 30-40 years who had recovered from COVID-19. The sample taken for sequencing was PBMCs or T cells enriched from blood (not recorded which). DNA for the CDR3: TGTGCCAGCAGTTTAGGGGCTAGCGGGAGTGGGACAGATACGCAGTATTTT. Its protein product is CASSLGASGSGTDTQYF.